The clone carrying this TCR beta chain was recorded many times. As yet, its antigen is unknown. Trimming took 5 bases from V and 5 from J; bases not matched to a gene: 6. CDR3 length: 15 residues. CDR1 LNHNV and CDR2 YYDKDF come from the germline V gene (reference sequence). Amplified TCR beta CDR3 regions derived from RNA transcripts. When the TCR CDR3 underwent first-round RT-PCR, the HTBI primer set was used. TCRdb redid the calling of the multiplex PCR reads with MiXCR, one entry per CDR3 protein. The sample shows 300,000 to 500,000 distinct CDR3 sequences, about 14% of them seen only once. The data were taken from a study of T cells in Graves' hyperthyroidism and ophthalmopathy. Study-wide findings and caveats: Expanded thyroid clonotypes (above 0.001) were mostly also found in blood.

Disease duration was under 3 months in the ophthalmopathy patients, who also had a Clinical Activity Score of at least 3 and a NOSPECS grade of at least 4. The rearrangement uses TRBV15 and TRBJ2-3; 11 bases are shared with TRBD2. This clonotype was obtained from a man aged 45-60 years with Graves' ophthalmopathy. Sequenced sample: blood. As DNA, the CDR3 is TGTGCCACCAGCTCACTAGCGGGAGCGCAAGATACGCAGTATTTT. It codes for CATSSLAGAQDTQYF.